The T cell receptor beta chain under discussion was sequenced for a study of T cells in Graves' hyperthyroidism and ophthalmopathy. There were TCR beta CDR3 regions amplified from RNA transcripts. During a first-round RT-PCR of the TCR CDR3, the HTBI primer set was used. MiXCR, run by TCRdb on the multiplex PCR reads, gives a single entry per CDR3 protein. Among fewer than 750,000 distinct CDR3 sequences listed, roughly 15% were seen once. Study-wide results and limits: Among clonotypes expanded in thyroid above 0.001, most were also found in blood. The model's output predicted ophthalmopathy at a median of around 6.9 months prior to onset.

Trimming removed 0 bases from V and 1 base from J; junction bases left unmatched: 1. CDR1 and CDR2 from the germline V gene are SGHTA and FQGNSA. The CDR3 contains 15 residues. This clonotype was recorded many times. Its target is not known. The rearrangement uses TRBV7-2 and TRBJ2-7, with 9 bases identical to TRBD2. The receptor's source is a woman between 45 and 60 years old with Graves' ophthalmopathy. The sequenced material came from blood. The CDR3 reads CASSLAGLASYEQYF. CDR3 coding DNA: TGTGCCAGCAGCTTAGCGGGACTAGCATCCTACGAGCAGTACTTC.